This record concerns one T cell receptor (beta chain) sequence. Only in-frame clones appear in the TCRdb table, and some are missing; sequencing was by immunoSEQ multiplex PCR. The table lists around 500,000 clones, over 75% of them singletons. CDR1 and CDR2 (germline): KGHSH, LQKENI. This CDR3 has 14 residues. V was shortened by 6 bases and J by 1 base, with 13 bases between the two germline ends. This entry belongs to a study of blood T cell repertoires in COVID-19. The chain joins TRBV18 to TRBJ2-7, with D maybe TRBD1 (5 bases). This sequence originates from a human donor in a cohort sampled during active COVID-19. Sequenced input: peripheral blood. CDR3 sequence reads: CASSTDSASYEQYF. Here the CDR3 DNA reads TGTGCCAGCTCTACCGACAGCGCTTCCTACGAGCAGTACTTC. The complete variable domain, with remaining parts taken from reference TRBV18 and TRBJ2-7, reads NAGVMQNPRHLVRRRGQEARLRCSPMKGHSHVYWYRQLPEEGLKFMVYLQKENIIDESGMPKERFSAEFPKEGPSILRIQQVVRGDSAAYFCASSTDSASYEQYFGPGTRLTVT.